The 32 T cell receptor beta chains given below trace back to one sample, sequenced in a study of response to subunit inactivated influenza vaccine. Using its own MiXCR run on the RT-PCR reads, TCRdb lists one record per CDR3 protein. The sample gives about 300,000 distinct CDR3 sequences, 20% to 25% of which show up once; 10% to 13% is in the top ten. Sequenced here: PBMCs from blood, sampled approximately 22 months after vaccination. Receptors were obtained from a man aged 45-69 years who received an inactivated influenza vaccine.

This clonotype was seen a few times. The chain carries TRBV7-9 and TRBJ1-2; TRBD1 is a possible D gene (5 bases). The CDR3 has 13 residues. Trimming shortened V by 3 bases and J by 8 bases, and 13 bases separated the two germline ends. Germline lookup yields CDR1 SEHNR and CDR2 FQNEAQ (reference sequence). The CDR3 bases are TGTGCCAGCAGCTTTGAGACCGGGGGAGGCTACACCTTC. This codes for CASSFETGGGYTF.

The V and J genes are TRBV29-1 and TRBJ1-1; D not resolved. The CDR3 covers 14 residues. Germline CDR1 and CDR2: SQVTM and ANQGSEA. V was clipped by 7 bases and J by 4 bases, with 19 bases between them. The CDR3 loop reads CSAEIRSRSTEAFF. The CDR3 region has the DNA TGCAGCGCCGAGATAAGGTCGAGAAGCACTGAAGCTTTCTTT. The full variable domain, completed using reference TRBV29-1 and TRBJ1-1, is SAVISQKPSRDICQRGTSLTIQCQVDSQVTMMFWYRQQPGQSLTLIATANQGSEATYESGFVIDKFPISRPNLTFSTLTVSNMSPEDSSIYLCSAEIRSRSTEAFFGQGTRLTVV.

In its sample, this clonotype was seen a few times. CDR3 region: CASSPGTENYGYTF. The CDR3 DNA reads as TGTGCCAGCAGCCCCGGGACAGAGAACTATGGCTACACCTTC. J is TRBJ1-2 and V is TRBV5-4; TRBD1 matches at 7 bases. The CDR3 consists of 14 residues. J lost 2 bases, V lost 4 bases, and 5 bases had no gene match. Germline V CDR1 and CDR2: SGHNT, YYREEE (reference sequence).

There are a few counts of this clonotype. The V call is TRBV10-3, the J call TRBJ2-3; 9 positions match TRBD2. CDR3 length equals 13 residues. The V segment lost 10 bases and the J segment 6 bases; nucleotides outside the gene matches: 8. Germline CDR1 ENHRY, CDR2 SYGVKD. For the CDR3, the DNA is TGTGCCAGCGCCGGGACTAGCAGTGATACGCAGTATTTT. Protein product: CASAGTSSDTQYF.

This chain links TRBV20-1 with TRBJ2-5, with D possibly matching TRBD1 (6 bases). The CDR3 spans 14 residues. V dropped 5 bases and J dropped 0 bases, with 13 bases sitting between them. From germline, CDR1 is DFQATT and CDR2 SNEGSKA (reference sequence). The CDR3 loop reads CSALVRDNQETQYF. DNA of the CDR3: TGCAGTGCTCTCGTCCGGGACAACCAAGAGACCCAGTACTTC.

V is TRBV11-2 and J is TRBJ2-7; a weak D match, TRBD2 (5 bases). V was clipped by 5 bases and J by 2 bases, with 13 bases between them. CDR1 and CDR2 (germline): SGHAT, FQNNGV. The CDR3 totals 14 residues. For the CDR3, the DNA is TGTGCCAGCAGCCATAGGCCGGGAACCTACGAGCAGTACTTC. Encoded protein: CASSHRPGTYEQYF.

This chain uses TRBV19 with TRBJ2-3, with TRBD1 identical over 8 bases. Germline loops: CDR1 LNHDA, CDR2 SQIVND (reference sequence). The CDR3 has 16 residues. The junction had 10 bases not matched to a gene; V was cut back by 4 bases and J by 4 bases. As DNA, the CDR3 is TGTGCCAGTAGTACCAGCGACAGGGGCGCCCCAGATACGCAGTATTTT. It is translated as CASSTSDRGAPDTQYF.

This clonotype was found many times. The genes are TRBV23-1 and TRBJ1-1; TRBD1 matches at 10 bases. TRBV23-1 is treated as an ORF (open reading frame) with a function not yet certain. Trimming took 4 bases from V and 2 from J; bases not matched to a gene: 7. The CDR3 has 16 amino acids. The CDR3 coding sequence is TGCGCCAGCAGTCCTATCTGGGACAGGGGAAACACTGAAGCTTTCTTT. Translated, it gives CASSPIWDRGNTEAFF.

This clonotype has a count of ten or more. V gene TRBV18 combines with J gene TRBJ1-1; TRBD1 matches 7 bases. The CDR3 totals 15 residues. Per the germline V gene, CDR1 is KGHSH and CDR2 is LQKENI. The V and J ends lost 4 bases and 5 bases, in that order; junction bases with no gene match: 10. The CDR3: CASSRIEGAMTEAFF. The CDR3 bases are TGTGCCAGCTCACGCATAGAGGGGGCCATGACTGAAGCTTTCTTT.

This clonotype was picked up a small number of times. The rearrangement joins TRBV7-9 to TRBJ2-3; tentatively, D is TRBD2 (5 bases). CDR1 is SEHNR and CDR2 is FQNEAQ in the germline V gene (reference sequence). The CDR3 totals 15 residues. Trimming removed 2 bases at V and 4 bases at J, with 13 bases between. In DNA, the CDR3 is TGTGCCAGCAGCTTATTTCTAGCCCGCCCAGATACGCAGTATTTT. Translating it yields CASSLFLARPDTQYF.

The chain joins TRBV4-2 to TRBJ2-3; no reliable D call. The germline V gene encodes CDR1 LGHNA and CDR2 YNFKEQ. V dropped 0 bases and J dropped 6 bases, with 13 bases sitting between them. This CDR3 has 15 residues. The CDR3 nucleotides are TGTGCCAGCAGCCAAGATCGTGCTAGGAGTGATACGCAGTATTTT. Translated, it gives CASSQDRARSDTQYF.

V is TRBV18 and J is TRBJ2-2; a possible D gene is TRBD1 (6 bases). CDR1 is KGHSH and CDR2 is LQKENI in the germline V gene. The CDR3 has 16 amino acids. The V and J ends lost 0 bases and 2 bases respectively, with 10 bases between them. CDR3: CASSPPVGANTGELFF. As DNA, the CDR3 is TGTGCCAGCTCACCACCGGTGGGGGCAAACACCGGGGAGCTGTTTTTT.

This clonotype appeared many times. The V gene is TRBV4-2, the J gene TRBJ1-5; the D is unclear. This CDR3 spans 14 amino acids. V lost 1 base and J lost 7, with 11 bases in between. Germline CDR1 and CDR2: LGHNA and YNFKEQ. In DNA, the CDR3 is TGTGCCAGCAGCCAAGGGGTTCTGGAACAGCCCCAGCATTTT. Residues: CASSQGVLEQPQHF.

This chain uses TRBV18 with TRBJ1-1; tentatively, D is TRBD1 (5 bases). V was clipped by 6 bases and J by 8 bases, with 16 bases between them. CDR1 KGHSH and CDR2 LQKENI come from the germline V gene. The CDR3 length is 13 residues. The chain's CDR3 is CASSPGTAGEAFF. The CDR3 coding sequence is TGTGCCAGCTCCCCCGGGACCGCCGGAGAAGCTTTCTTT.

The CDR3 coding sequence is TGTGCCAGCAGCGCTACCCTGAAGAGGACAGAAAACTATGGCTACACCTTC. Protein: CASSATLKRTENYGYTF. The rearrangement joins TRBV9 to TRBJ1-2; D might be TRBD1 (6 bases). Trimming removed 3 bases at V and 2 bases at J, with 20 bases between. From germline, CDR1 is SGDLS and CDR2 YYNGEE. The CDR3 is made up of 17 amino acids.

The genes are TRBV11-2 and TRBJ1-2, with TRBD1 matching over 8 bases. Germline V gene data show CDR1 as SGHAT and CDR2 as FQNNGV. This CDR3 region has 19 residues. V was clipped by 0 bases and J by 4 bases; unmatched bases: 16. The CDR3 spells CASSLDRGRGRSASYGYTF. CDR3 bases: TGTGCCAGCAGCTTAGATCGGGGCAGGGGGCGATCGGCCTCCTATGGCTACACCTTC.

The sample holds many counts of this clonotype. The genes are TRBV7-8 and TRBJ1-5; tentative D call: TRBD1 (6 bases). Per germline, CDR1 SGHVS and CDR2 FQNEAQ. The CDR3 extends over 18 amino acids. V was clipped by 1 base and J by 0 bases, with 16 bases between them. The CDR3 spells CASSLDGQLLNSNQPQHF. In nucleotides, the CDR3 is TGTGCCAGCAGCTTAGACGGACAGCTACTTAATAGCAATCAGCCCCAGCATTTT.

This chain links TRBV25-1 with TRBJ1-4; no clear D gene. This CDR3 spans 13 amino acids. CDR1 and CDR2 (germline): MGHDK, SYGVNS. V gave up 4 bases and J gave up 4 bases, with 7 bases separating them. The CDR3 DNA sequence: TGTGCCAGCAGTGTCAGAATTAATGAAAAACTGTTTTTT. It translates to CASSVRINEKLFF.

This clonotype was detected many times. This chain connects TRBV6-2 or TRBV6-3 to TRBJ1-5; no definite D call. Germline values: CDR1 MNHEY, CDR2 SVGEGT. With 2 bases removed from V and 1 base from J, the gap between germline ends came to 12 bases. CDR3 length equals 16 residues. The CDR3 reads CASSYVSGHSNQPQHF. DNA for the CDR3: TGTGCCAGCAGTTACGTGAGTGGCCACAGCAATCAGCCCCAGCATTTT.

V and J are TRBV20-1 and TRBJ2-7, with a tentative D call TRBD2 (5 bases). Trimming took off 4 bases at V and 3 bases at J, with 22 bases between the two ends. This CDR3 contains 16 residues. Germline values: CDR1 DFQATT, CDR2 SNEGSKA (reference sequence). The CDR3 region is CSATNIRRDINYEQYF. The CDR3 DNA reads TGCAGTGCTACCAATATTCGCCGGGATATTAACTACGAGCAGTACTTC.

This clonotype was picked up many times. This rearrangement joins TRBV28 to TRBJ2-7; the match to TRBD1 covers 9 bases. J gave up 3 bases and V 2 bases, and 11 bases lay outside the gene matches. The CDR3 consists of 17 residues. CDR1 is MDHEN, CDR2 SYDVKM, per germline. The chain's CDR3 is CASSLGPRDRVNYEQYF. The CDR3 nucleotides are TGTGCCAGCAGTTTAGGCCCCCGGGACAGGGTAAACTACGAGCAGTACTTC. The variable domain in full, with the rest retrieved from reference TRBV28 and TRBJ2-7, is DVKVTQSSRYLVKRTGEKVFLECVQDMDHENMFWYRQDPGLGLRLIYFSYDVKMKEKGDIPEGYSVSREKKERFSLILESASTNQTSMYLCASSLGPRDRVNYEQYFGPGTRLTVT.

This clonotype was counted many times. This chain connects TRBV4-1 to TRBJ1-5; 7 nucleotides line up with TRBD1. The CDR3 covers 15 residues. Unmatched junction bases numbered 8, after V lost 6 bases and J lost 3 bases. Germline CDR1 reads MGHRA; CDR2 reads YSYEKL. CDR3 bases: TGCGCCAGCAGACAAACCGGGACAGCCAATCAGCCCCAGCATTTT. It codes for CASRQTGTANQPQHF.

The V gene is TRBV29-1, the J gene TRBJ1-2; D may be TRBD1 (5 bases). Looked up from germline, CDR1 is SQVTM and CDR2 is ANQGSEA. The CDR3 is 16 amino acids. V was clipped by 1 base and J by 2 bases, with 17 bases between them. CDR3 residues: CSVEAGTPTGNYGYTF. CDR3 nucleotides: TGCAGCGTTGAAGCTGGGACCCCTACAGGAAACTATGGCTACACCTTC.

Details on this clonotype: Because the CDR3 is missing its conserved closing phenylalanine or tryptophan, this is likely a read error. The rearrangement joins TRBV28 to TRBJ1-1, with a tentative D call TRBD1 (6 bases). Per germline, CDR1 MDHEN and CDR2 SYDVKM. V was clipped by 4 bases and J by 2 bases, with 17 bases between them. The CDR3 has 16 amino acids. The CDR3 DNA reads TGTGCCAGCAGTTCGGGGGCAACTCAGATAAACACTGAAGCTTTCTCT. Residues: CASSSGATQINTEAFS.

In this sample, this clonotype turned up many times. The CDR3 protein is CASSQEVHRSSPLHF. The CDR3 DNA is TGTGCCAGCAGCCAAGAAGTCCACCGGAGTTCACCCCTCCACTTT. The rearrangement uses TRBV3-1 and TRBJ1-6; D unresolved. V lost 0 bases to trimming and J lost 9 bases, with 12 bases between them. CDR1 LGHDT and CDR2 YNNKEL come from the germline V gene (reference sequence). CDR3 length: 15 residues. The full variable domain, in which reference TRBV3-1 and TRBJ1-6 provide the parts outside the CDR3, is DTAVSQTPKYLVTQMGNDKSIKCEQNLGHDTMYWYKQDSKKFLKIMFSYNNKELIINETVPNRFSPKSPDKAHLNLHINSLELGDSAVYFCASSQEVHRSSPLHFGNGTRLTVT.

The chain combines TRBV5-4 with TRBJ2-7; possibly TRBD2 for D (5 bases). This CDR3 has 16 residues. The germline V gene has CDR1 SGHNT and CDR2 YYREEE (reference sequence). V lost 4 bases and J lost 4, with 21 bases in between. The CDR3 DNA reads as TGTGCCAGCAGCCAACCATTACCATCGGGGATATACGAGCAGTACTTC. Its translation: CASSQPLPSGIYEQYF.

The chain links TRBV20-1 to TRBJ1-2; D is perhaps TRBD1 (5 bases). CDR1 and CDR2 (germline): DFQATT, SNEGSKA (reference sequence). The CDR3 runs to 13 residues. With 2 bases removed from V and 6 bases from J, the gap between germline ends came to 13 bases. As DNA, the CDR3 is TGCAGTGCTAGACACAGGCGGATGGATGGCTACACCTTC. Translation: CSARHRRMDGYTF.

The sample holds a few counts of this clonotype. The DNA for the CDR3 is TGTGCCAGCAGTTACTCCCGTTGGCCAAACGAGCAGTACTTC. Protein: CASSYSRWPNEQYF. The chain is built from TRBV6-2 or TRBV6-3 and TRBJ2-7; unclear D gene. Looked up from germline, CDR1 is MNHEY and CDR2 is SVGEGT. The V and J ends lost 0 bases and 5 bases respectively, with 11 bases between them. The CDR3 sequence is 14 residues long.

This chain joins TRBV6-5 and TRBJ2-7; 9 bases fit TRBD1. This CDR3 region has 15 residues. Germline CDR1 and CDR2: MNHEY and SVGAGI. After removal of 0 bases from V and 5 bases from J, the junction contained 5 bases not matched to a gene. This chain's CDR3 is CASSYSTGGPNEQYF. CDR3 DNA sequence: TGTGCCAGCAGTTACTCGACAGGGGGACCCAACGAGCAGTACTTC.

This clonotype was counted only a few times. J is TRBJ1-4 and V is TRBV13; 8 nucleotides align to TRBD1. V dropped 3 bases and J dropped 10; count of bases not matched to a gene: 7. This CDR3 has 14 amino acids. The germline gives CDR1 PRHDT, CDR2 FYEKMQ (reference sequence). The CDR3 region is CASSLQGADIKLFF. For the CDR3, the DNA is TGTGCCAGCAGCTTGCAGGGGGCGGATATAAAACTGTTTTTT. The entire variable domain, with the rest obtained from reference TRBV13 and TRBJ1-4, is as follows: AAGVIQSPRHLIKEKRETATLKCYPIPRHDTVYWYQQGPGQDPQFLISFYEKMQSDKGSIPDRFSAQQFSDYHSELNMSSLELGDSALYFCASSLQGADIKLFFGSGTQLSVL.

In nucleotides, the CDR3 is TGCGCCAGCAGCGCACGGACGGGAAGCCTCAATTCACCCCTCCACTTT. Translation gives CASSARTGSLNSPLHF. The gene calls are TRBV4-3 and TRBJ1-6, with D hard to call. Trimming cost V 5 bases and J 7 bases, with 18 bases left between them. The CDR3 runs to 16 residues. The germline gives CDR1 LGHNA, CDR2 YSLEER.

This chain links TRBV7-2 with TRBJ2-2; D gene uncertain. This CDR3 region has 15 residues. Germline V lookup: CDR1 SGHTA, CDR2 FQGNSA. V dropped 2 bases and J dropped 2 bases, with 9 bases sitting between them. For the CDR3, the DNA is TGTGCCAGCAGCTTAAGAAGCCGCAACACCGGGGAGCTGTTTTTT. Its protein product is CASSLRSRNTGELFF.